What follows describes a single T cell receptor (beta chain). Its antigen is as yet unknown. This table comes from immunoSEQ multiplex PCR, and its TCRdb copy is limited to in-frame clones, with some not included. Among approximately 150,000 clones, 87% were seen once, and the ten largest hold approximately 1.5%. This record comes from a study of cytomegalovirus exposure and HLA in healthy donors. The study's findings and limits: A few CMV-associated chains were confirmed in vitro to be specific for CMV antigens. The authors enumerated roughly 180 TCR beta chains as linked to cytomegalovirus. For most TCR sequences rarity was the rule, although some public TCRs occurred in many donors. For cytomegalovirus status, the classifier reportedly gave diagnoses with high specificity and sensitivity.

This CDR3 comprises 15 residues. CDR1 SGHVS and CDR2 FQNEAQ come from the germline V gene. Trimming at V came to 5 bases and at J to 4 bases, leaving 6 bases not matched to a gene. The sequenced sample was PBMCs. The sequence was obtained from a woman younger than 45 in good health and CMV-seronegative. This chain connects TRBV7-8 to TRBJ2-2; TRBD2 agrees at 8 bases. Written as DNA, the CDR3 is TGTGCCAGCAGCGCGAGCGGGGGAAGCACCGGGGAGCTGTTTTTT. Translating it yields CASSASGGSTGELFF.